This T cell receptor beta chain was recovered during a study of blood T cells in healthy people across ages. Study outcomes and limitations: With naive T cell percentage, TCR beta diversity showed a strong correlation.

Collection of 9 to 10 milliliters of peripheral blood was performed for each donor. About this clonotype itself: Its matching antigen is unknown.

The use of a sample-barcoded 5' primer and a J-beta primer mix characterized a second PCR of 7 to 11 cycles. TCRdb redid the calling of the 5' RACE reads with MiXCR, one entry per CDR3 protein. The sample shows 790,000 or so distinct CDR3 sequences, 56% of them seen only once. Sequenced input: blood. The receptor's source is a man aged 40-55 years in good health.

CDR3 sequence reads: CASSLGRRGNSPLHF. Here the CDR3 DNA reads TGTGCCAGCAGTTTAGGACGTAGAGGGAATTCACCCCTCCACTTT. The chain is built from TRBV28 and TRBJ1-6; D gene ambiguous. V lost 2 bases, J lost 7 bases, and 12 bases lay in between. The CDR3 spans 15 residues. CDR1 MDHEN and CDR2 SYDVKM come from the germline V gene. The full variable domain, rest sourced from reference TRBV28 and TRBJ1-6, is DVKVTQSSRYLVKRTGEKVFLECVQDMDHENMFWYRQDPGLGLRLIYFSYDVKMKEKGDIPEGYSVSREKKERFSLILESASTNQTSMYLCASSLGRRGNSPLHFGNGTRLTVT.